The 14 T cell receptor beta chains below come from one sample, sequenced in a study of blood T cell repertoires in COVID-19 (TCRdb year 2020). Library construction relied on the immunoSEQ multiplex PCR assay. TCRdb limited this immuneACCESS table to in-frame rearrangements with V and J called. A share of clones is missing; checked studies link under half to unresolved V genes, and the rest is unexplained. Recorded for this sample are over 100,000 clones; around 92% of them occurred a single time. The ten largest clones take up roughly 4.5% of the sample. The specimen was peripheral blood. These receptors all stem from a young man with acute or convalescent COVID-19.

The chain has TRBV6-6 and TRBJ1-1; tentatively, D is TRBD1 (6 bases). V was clipped by 7 bases and J by 1 base, with 13 bases between them. Per germline, CDR1 MNHNY and CDR2 SVGAGI (reference sequence). The CDR3 loop spans 14 amino acids. The CDR3 nucleotides are TGTGCCAGCATCATGGGCAGGGGGAACACTGAAGCTTTCTTT. Translating it yields CASIMGRGNTEAFF.

The rearrangement joins TRBV5-6 to TRBJ1-2, with a possible D match to TRBD1 (6 bases). Germline V gene sequence: CDR1 SGHDT, CDR2 YYEEEE. CDR3 length: 14 amino acids. Trimming pared 3 bases from V and 2 bases from J, leaving 11 bases between. CDR3 region: CASSYGQINYGYTF. CDR3 DNA: TGTGCCAGCAGCTACGGACAGATCAACTATGGCTACACCTTC.

The chain links TRBV7-2 to TRBJ2-5, with 9 bases aligning to TRBD1. CDR1 SGHTA and CDR2 FQGNSA come from the germline V gene. The CDR3 is 11 residues long. J gave up 13 bases and V 6 bases, and 6 bases lay outside the gene matches. CDR3 coding DNA: TGTGCCAGCAGGGACTCGGGACAGGGGTACTTC. Translating it yields CASRDSGQGYF.

Only one count was recorded for this clone. The rearrangement uses TRBV19 and TRBJ2-1; the D gene is possibly TRBD1 (5 bases). The length of the CDR3 is 14 residues. The ends were cut back, 4 bases at V and 6 bases at J, with 13 bases in the middle. The germline CDR1 and CDR2 sequences are LNHDA and SQIVND (reference sequence). The CDR3 reads CASSTVSQGNEQFF. The CDR3 DNA is TGTGCCAGTAGTACGGTCTCGCAGGGCAATGAGCAGTTCTTC.

The chain carries TRBV27 and TRBJ1-1; 7 bases align to TRBD1. Trimming cost V 5 bases and J 4 bases; bases outside gene matches: 10. CDR1 is MNHEY and CDR2 is SMNVEV in the germline V gene (reference sequence). The CDR3 has 15 amino acids. The CDR3 DNA is TGTGCCAGCAGTCAGGGCGACAGGGAGGTCACTGAAGCTTTCTTT. This translates into CASSQGDREVTEAFF.

V and J are TRBV12-3 or TRBV12-4 and TRBJ2-3, with D hard to call. With 6 bases removed from V and 6 bases from J, the gap between germline ends came to 10 bases. The CDR3 runs 12 residues. For the CDR3, the DNA is TGTGCCAGCAGCCCCCTCTCGGATACGCAGTATTTT. Its protein is CASSPLSDTQYF.

V is TRBV24-1 and J is TRBJ1-2; TRBD1 agrees at 9 bases. CDR1 and CDR2 (germline): KGHDR, SFDVKD. This CDR3 region has 14 residues. Trimming removed 10 bases from V and 8 bases from J; junction bases left unmatched: 13. The CDR3 region has the DNA TGTGCCACTAGCCCGGGACAGGGCTACGGGGGCTACACCTTC. Its protein product is CATSPGQGYGGYTF.

This clone was recorded once. The chain recombines TRBV7-9 with TRBJ1-2, with unresolved D. Looked up from germline, CDR1 is SEHNR and CDR2 is FQNEAQ (reference sequence). CDR3 length: 14 residues. The CDR3 DNA follows: TGTGCGACATCCGCCAGCGGTTCTAACTATGGCTACACCTTC. Protein sequence: CATSASGSNYGYTF. The full variable domain, its missing parts supplied by reference TRBV7-9 and TRBJ1-2, is DTGVSQNPRHKITKRGQNVTFRCDPISEHNRLYWYRQTLGQGPEFLTYFQNEAQLEKSRLLSDRFSAERPKGSFSTLEIQRTEQGDSAMYLCATSASGSNYGYTFGSGTRLTVV.

This sequence joins TRBV6-6 and TRBJ2-7, with TRBD2 matching over 8 bases. This CDR3 contains 14 residues. V gave up 8 bases and J gave up 1 base; unmatched junction bases: 7. The germline CDR1 and CDR2 sequences are MNHNY and SVGAGI (reference sequence). The CDR3 protein is CASRGGGGSYEQYF. The CDR3 DNA reads TGTGCCAGCCGGGGGGGTGGAGGATCCTACGAGCAGTACTTC.

This chain connects TRBV19 to TRBJ1-2, with 9 positions matching TRBD1. Trimming at V came to 5 bases and at J to 8 bases, leaving 6 bases not matched to a gene. Per the germline V gene, CDR1 is LNHDA and CDR2 is SQIVND (reference sequence). The CDR3 spans 13 residues. The CDR3 protein is CASSSPDRGGYTF. DNA for the CDR3: TGTGCCAGTAGTTCCCCGGACAGGGGCGGCTACACCTTC.

Details on this clone: The same CDR3 is also encoded by other DNA sequences in this sample. V is TRBV6-5 and J is TRBJ2-2; 7 bases agree with TRBD2. The V gene end was trimmed by 0 bases and the J gene end by 5 bases; junction bases not matched to a gene: 3. CDR1 and CDR2 (germline): MNHEY, SVGAGI. The CDR3 sequence is 15 residues long. As DNA, the CDR3 is TGTGCCAGCAGTTACTCGGGGGGAGGGACCGGGGAGCTGTTTTTT. This encodes CASSYSGGGTGELFF.

The chain links TRBV3-1 (or the pseudogene TRBV3-2) to TRBJ1-3; 10 bases fit TRBD1. Losses at the gene ends were 4 bases for V and 3 bases for J; bases not matched to a gene: 3. The CDR3 loop spans 15 amino acids. The germline gives CDR1 LGHDT, CDR2 YNNKEL (reference sequence). The CDR3 loop is CASSRGTGVGNTIYF. For the CDR3, the DNA is TGTGCCAGCAGCCGGGGGACAGGGGTTGGAAACACCATATATTTT.

The chain is built from TRBV28 and TRBJ2-7, with 9 bases that match TRBD1. CDR3 length equals 15 residues. CDR1 is MDHEN, CDR2 SYDVKM, per germline. V was clipped by 6 bases and J by 6 bases; unmatched bases: 12. The CDR3 loop reads CASSSRGTGSGEQYF. As DNA, the CDR3 is TGTGCCAGCAGCTCCCGAGGGACAGGGTCCGGCGAGCAGTACTTC.

V gene TRBV6-5 combines with J gene TRBJ1-2, with 7 positions matching TRBD1. The CDR3 consists of 15 residues. Germline assignment: CDR1 MNHEY and CDR2 SVGAGI. With V trimmed by 0 bases and J by 7 bases, 8 bases remained unmatched. CDR3 sequence: CASSYSLQGRGGYTF. The CDR3 DNA reads as TGTGCCAGCAGTTACTCGCTACAGGGGCGGGGTGGCTACACCTTC.